The 7 T cell receptor beta chains below all came from one sample that was sequenced in a study of monozygotic twins with inflammatory bowel disease. TCRdb re-called the 5' RACE reads and gives one entry per CDR3 protein, without DNA. The table for this sample gives a few hundred thousand distinct CDR3 sequences. The sample taken for sequencing was blood. These receptors all stem from a human donor with ulcerative colitis or Crohn's disease, or a healthy co-twin of an affected twin (not recorded which).

The V call is TRBV15, the J call TRBJ2-5; TCRdb's D call of TRBD1 is untestable without DNA. CDR3 length: 15 residues. Germline assignment: CDR1 LNHNV and CDR2 YYDKDF (reference sequence). This CDR3 reads CATSRGGTVQETQYF.

This sequence joins TRBV6-2 or TRBV6-3 and TRBJ2-1; absent DNA, TCRdb's TRBD2 call cannot be checked. Per germline, CDR1 MNHEY and CDR2 SVGEGT. The CDR3 is 13 amino acids. CDR3 sequence: CASSPTSGGEQFF.

The chain links TRBV7-9 to TRBJ1-4. This CDR3 spans 14 amino acids. Germline CDR1 and CDR2: SEHNR and FQNEAQ (reference sequence). CDR3 region: CASSFSAGVEKLFF. The full variable domain, in which reference TRBV7-9 and TRBJ1-4 provide the parts outside the CDR3, is DTGVSQNPRHKITKRGQNVTFRCDPISEHNRLYWYRQTLGQGPEFLTYFQNEAQLEKSRLLSDRFSAERPKGSFSTLEIQRTEQGDSAMYLCASSFSAGVEKLFFGSGTQLSVL.

J is TRBJ1-5 and V is TRBV11-2; TCRdb selects TRBD1, and the lack of DNA leaves this call unchecked. CDR3 size: 18 residues. The V gene's germline CDR1 is SGHAT and CDR2 FQNNGV. This CDR3 reads CASSLVPGGLGGNQPQHF.

J is TRBJ2-1 and V is TRBV12-3 or TRBV12-4; checking the TCRdb D call of TRBD2 is not possible without DNA. The length of the CDR3 is 17 residues. The chain's CDR3 is CASSFPDGRGSYNEQFF.

The chain combines TRBV6-5 with TRBJ1-1; TCRdb proposes TRBD1, but this gene call is untestable without DNA. Germline CDR1 MNHEY, CDR2 SVGAGI. This CDR3 has 14 residues. The CDR3 region is CASSYSGGRTEAFF.

The gene calls are TRBV7-3 and TRBJ2-2; TCRdb selects TRBD1, and the lack of DNA leaves this call unchecked. This CDR3 is built from 14 residues. Per the germline V gene, CDR1 is SGHTA and CDR2 is FQGTGA. The CDR3 loop reads CASSQSDSTGELFF.